The 21 T cell receptor beta chains presented below share a single source sample, sequenced in a study of cytomegalovirus exposure and HLA in healthy donors. Amplification used 60 Vbeta primers and 13 Jbeta primers. The table came from immunoSEQ multiplex PCR; TCRdb's copy has only in-frame clones and leaves some out. The data hold some 200,000 clones, with 65% to 80% observed a single time. The sequenced sample consisted of PBMCs. These TCRs come from a middle-aged man in good health and CMV-seronegative.

The chain couples TRBV18 to TRBJ2-6, with 10 bases lining up with TRBD2. The V gene end was trimmed by 3 bases and the J gene end by 0 bases; junction bases not matched to a gene: 8. The length of the CDR3 is 19 residues. Germline CDR1 reads KGHSH; CDR2 reads LQKENI. The CDR3 reads CASSPIPLAGGSGANVLTF. CDR3 nucleotides: TGTGCCAGCTCACCCATCCCTTTAGCGGGGGGCTCTGGGGCCAACGTCCTGACTTTC.

The gene calls are TRBV5-1 and TRBJ1-2; D is perhaps TRBD1 (6 bases). V was clipped by 4 bases and J by 6 bases, with 19 bases between them. The germline CDR1 and CDR2 sequences are SGHRS and YFSETQ. This CDR3 is 15 amino acids long. CDR3 region: CASSTVGGQRDGYTF. CDR3 in DNA: TGCGCCAGCAGCACGGTGGGGGGGCAGCGTGATGGCTACACCTTC.

The table lists this clone with a count of one. An end of the junction differs from the germline gene, which may be a read error. The chain employs TRBV27 and TRBJ2-3; tentative D call: TRBD2 (5 bases). The germline CDR1 and CDR2 sequences are MNHEY and SMNVEV (reference sequence). The CDR3 consists of 13 residues. The CDR3 loop reads CASSLASKDTQYF. The CDR3 coding sequence is TGTGCCAGCAGTTTGGCTAGCAAAGATACGCAGTATTTT.

The rearrangement links TRBV27 to TRBJ1-4; maybe TRBD1 (5 bases). This CDR3 is built from 14 residues. The ends were cut back, 2 bases at V and 6 bases at J, with 10 bases in the middle. Germline V gene data show CDR1 as MNHEY and CDR2 as SMNVEV (reference sequence). CDR3 sequence (DNA): TGTGCCAGCAGTTTACAAGGAGGGGATGAAAAACTGTTTTTT. Its translation: CASSLQGGDEKLFF.

The gene calls are TRBV27 and TRBJ1-5; no clear D. Germline V CDR1 and CDR2: MNHEY, SMNVEV (reference sequence). This CDR3 is built from 16 residues. Trimming shortened V by 2 bases and J by 2 bases, and 13 bases separated the two germline ends. The CDR3 loop reads CASSLVSPRGNQPQHF. In nucleotides, the CDR3 is TGTGCCAGCAGTTTAGTCTCCCCCCGGGGCAATCAGCCCCAGCATTTT.

A single count supports this clone. V and J are TRBV19 and TRBJ2-2; tentative D call: TRBD2 (6 bases). Looked up from germline, CDR1 is LNHDA and CDR2 is SQIVND (reference sequence). The CDR3 consists of 15 residues. V was clipped by 3 bases and J by 3 bases, with 11 bases between them. The CDR3 bases are TGTGCCAGTAGTATCCTCGGGGGTTACACCGGGGAGCTGTTTTTT. Encoded protein: CASSILGGYTGELFF.

This clone has a handful of counts. CDR3 residues: CASTATGTPANYGYTF. The CDR3 DNA is TGTGCCAGCACCGCGACAGGAACCCCAGCTAACTATGGCTACACCTTC. The J gene is TRBJ1-2, the V gene TRBV28; D possibly corresponds to TRBD1 (6 bases). CDR3 length equals 16 residues. Germline V lookup: CDR1 MDHEN, CDR2 SYDVKM. V was shortened by 7 bases and J by 0 bases, with 18 bases between the two germline ends.

The chain combines TRBV15 with TRBJ2-1, with 7 bases aligning to TRBD2. Germline V gene lookup returns CDR1 LNHNV and CDR2 YYDKDF (reference sequence). The CDR3 is 16 amino acids. V shed 1 base and J 15 bases; nucleotides not matched to a gene: 18. This chain's CDR3 is CATSRAWEGLFSVMFF. In nucleotides, the CDR3 is TGTGCCACCAGCAGAGCGTGGGAGGGCCTATTTTCGGTGATGTTCTTC.

The gene calls are TRBV7-9 and TRBJ1-3; D is uncertain. Germline CDR1 and CDR2: SEHNR and FQNEAQ (reference sequence). There are 14 residues in the CDR3. V was cut by 5 bases and J by 8 bases, with 16 bases left in between. CDR3 sequence (DNA): TGTGCCAGCAGCCCCCCGGGGTGGCAGGACACCATATATTTT. It codes for CASSPPGWQDTIYF. Drawing the rest from reference TRBV7-9 and TRBJ1-3, the complete variable domain is DTGVSQNPRHKITKRGQNVTFRCDPISEHNRLYWYRQTLGQGPEFLTYFQNEAQLEKSRLLSDRFSAERPKGSFSTLEIQRTEQGDSAMYLCASSPPGWQDTIYFGEGSWLTVV.

This sequence joins TRBV18 and TRBJ2-1; D is unresolved. The CDR3 extends over 14 amino acids. Trimming removed 3 bases at V and 6 bases at J, with 12 bases between. The germline gives CDR1 KGHSH, CDR2 LQKENI. CDR3 sequence (DNA): TGTGCCAGCTCACCTCTAATGGGCAGCAATGAGCAGTTCTTC. It specifies CASSPLMGSNEQFF.

V usage is TRBV6-6 and J usage is TRBJ2-7; D possibly corresponds to TRBD2 (5 bases). The CDR3 length is 12 residues. In germline, CDR1 is MNHNY, CDR2 SVGAGI (reference sequence). Trimming stripped 5 bases from V and 5 bases from J, with 10 bases between. The DNA of the CDR3 is TGTGCCAGCAGTGGAGGTCCAGACGAGCAGTACTTC. It specifies CASSGGPDEQYF.

The J gene is TRBJ2-2, the V gene TRBV9; no firm D call. V was trimmed by 0 bases and J by 5 bases, leaving 5 bases between them. CDR1 SGDLS and CDR2 YYNGEE come from the germline V gene. This CDR3 comprises 13 residues. CDR3 sequence: CASSVVETGELFF. DNA of the CDR3: TGTGCCAGCAGCGTAGTGGAGACCGGGGAGCTGTTTTTT.

V usage is TRBV5-4 and J usage is TRBJ2-1; 8 bases line up with TRBD1. V lost 5 bases and J lost 7; bases outside the gene matches: 8. Germline lookup yields CDR1 SGHNT and CDR2 YYREEE (reference sequence). There are 14 residues in the CDR3. CDR3 loop: CASRPQGAANEQFF. The CDR3 region has the DNA TGTGCCAGCAGGCCCCAGGGGGCAGCGAATGAGCAGTTCTTC.

V is TRBV5-1 and J is TRBJ2-2, with D maybe TRBD2 (6 bases). The CDR3 has 12 residues. In germline, CDR1 is SGHRS, CDR2 YFSETQ. V lost 4 bases to trimming and J lost 6 bases, with 7 bases between them. The CDR3 loop reads CASSPGAGELFF. CDR3 coding DNA: TGCGCCAGCAGCCCGGGGGCCGGGGAGCTGTTTTTT.

The J gene is TRBJ2-7, the V gene TRBV7-2, with 7 bases that match TRBD1. The CDR3 extends over 14 amino acids. Looked up from germline, CDR1 is SGHTA and CDR2 is FQGNSA. The junction had 5 bases not matched to a gene; V was cut back by 4 bases and J by 2 bases. The chain's CDR3 is CASSSRGSPYEQYF. The CDR3 nucleotides read TGTGCCAGCAGCTCCAGGGGGTCCCCCTACGAGCAGTACTTC.

The V gene is TRBV7-9, the J gene TRBJ2-7; 11 nucleotides line up with TRBD1. The germline V gene has CDR1 SEHNR and CDR2 FQNEAQ (reference sequence). Trimming cost V 5 bases and J 5 bases; bases outside gene matches: 5. The CDR3 runs to 14 residues. CDR3 protein: CASSPRTGGDEQYF. CDR3 coding DNA: TGTGCCAGCAGCCCAAGGACAGGGGGCGACGAGCAGTACTTC.

The chain uses TRBV19 and TRBJ2-7; 8 bases match TRBD1. Trimming at V came to 5 bases and at J to 2 bases, leaving 8 bases not matched to a gene. From germline, CDR1 is LNHDA and CDR2 SQIVND (reference sequence). This CDR3 is 15 amino acids long. CDR3 region: CASSLRGQGPYEQYF. The CDR3 DNA reads as TGTGCCAGTAGTCTCAGGGGGCAGGGGCCCTACGAGCAGTACTTC.

This chain joins TRBV27 and TRBJ2-1, with 7 bases matching TRBD1. From germline, CDR1 is MNHEY and CDR2 SMNVEV (reference sequence). V lost 4 bases and J lost 4; bases outside the gene matches: 7. The length of the CDR3 is 15 residues. CDR3 sequence (DNA): TGTGCCAGCAGTTACTTGAGGGGGCAGTACAATGAGCAGTTCTTC. It translates to CASSYLRGQYNEQFF.

The rearrangement joins TRBV4-1 to TRBJ1-2; D ambiguous. V was pared by 5 bases and J by 5 bases, with 12 bases between. Germline assignment: CDR1 MGHRA and CDR2 YSYEKL. The CDR3 loop spans 13 amino acids. CDR3 amino acids: CASSNGLPYGYTF. The CDR3 region has the DNA TGCGCCAGCAGCAACGGACTGCCTTATGGCTACACCTTC.

The genes are TRBV21-1 and TRBJ2-1; the D call TRBD2 from the table was never checked on the DNA. TRBV21-1 is listed as a pseudogene. The CDR3 spans 16 residues. The CDR3 region is CASSGGLAGGPNEQFF. The CDR3 DNA follows: TGTGCCAGCAGCGGTGGACTAGCGGGAGGGCCCAATGAGCAGTTCTTC.

This clone has just one count. The chain links TRBV13 to TRBJ1-1; no definite D call. The CDR3 loop spans 11 amino acids. Germline V gene data show CDR1 as PRHDT and CDR2 as FYEKMQ (reference sequence). Trimming removed 4 bases at V and 10 bases at J, with 10 bases between. The CDR3 is CASSYLLGAFF. DNA for the CDR3: TGTGCCAGCAGCTACCTTCTCGGAGCTTTCTTT.